The TCR beta chain under discussion was sequenced for a study of ipilimumab plus nivolumab after autologous stem cell transplantation. The data were produced by immunoSEQ multiplex PCR, yet TCRdb's version contains in-frame clones alone and is incomplete. This table holds 9,500 to 10,000 clones, about 72% found once. Patients got 3 mg/kg IV nivolumab weeks 1, 4, 7, 10, then biweekly through week 26. J gave up 7 bases and V 1 base, and 8 bases lay outside the gene matches. The CDR3 contains 16 residues. Germline CDR1 SGHNT, CDR2 YYREEE (reference sequence). Sequences were derived from PBMCs, sampled in a trial of ipilimumab plus nivolumab as post-transplant consolidation. This chain uses TRBV5-4 with TRBJ1-4; 9 positions match TRBD1. This TCR was sampled from a female donor with multiple myeloma. The CDR3 region is CASSLSNRGQGEKLFF. The CDR3, as DNA: TGTGCCAGCAGCTTGTCGAACAGGGGGCAAGGTGAAAAACTGTTTTTT.